The T cell receptor (beta chain) under discussion was sequenced for a study of somatic mutations in cytotoxic T cells in rheumatoid arthritis. Study-level findings and limits: Healthy controls did not share the age-linked increase in CD8+ clonality seen in rheumatoid arthritis patients.

To note about this clone: Its antigen remains unknown.

The method was immunoSEQ multiplex PCR; TCRdb's version includes in-frame clones alone and lacks a portion of them. This sample carries tens of thousands of clones, 75% to 85% of them seen once, and the ten largest clones take just under 8.5%. V shed 6 bases and J 7 bases; nucleotides not matched to a gene: 14. The CDR3 is 17 amino acids. CDR1 LNHDA and CDR2 SQIVND come from the germline V gene (reference sequence). The rearrangement uses TRBV19 and TRBJ2-2, with 10 bases aligning to TRBD2. Input material: CD8+ T cells sorted from blood. This receptor was obtained from an adult with rheumatoid arthritis. The CDR3 DNA sequence: TGTGCCAGTAGAATTGGACCCCTAGCGGGAGCGGGCGGGGAGCTGTTTTTT. Encoded protein: CASRIGPLAGAGGELFF.